Below, one T cell receptor beta chain is given with its context. The record originates from a study of blood T cell repertoires in COVID-19. Study at large: Spain, Italy and the United States supplied samples that represented acute and convalescent COVID-19. Sources were T cells, B-cell-depleted T cells, or PBMCs; the material itself was cDNA or gDNA.

As handled by the study authors: Reference gene primers were amplified, and this amplification served to estimate nucleated cell counts. Some clones are missing from TCRdb's copy, which holds only in-frame ones; the method was immunoSEQ multiplex PCR. V, J and clone size were drawn from that table, and D and trimming were deduced from the DNA. Here the sample spans around 200,000 clones, under 90% being singletons. The CDR3 extends over 16 amino acids. J gave up 3 bases and V 7 bases, and 10 bases lay outside the gene matches. Germline V CDR1 and CDR2: MNHEY, SMNVEV (reference sequence). This TCR was recovered from a man aged 40-49 years with acute or convalescent COVID-19. The sequenced sample consisted of peripheral blood. The chain links TRBV27 to TRBJ2-3, with 10 bases that match TRBD2. The CDR3 DNA reads as TGTGCCAGCAAACCCACTAGCGGGGCCCGAACAGATACGCAGTATTTT. Translated, it gives CASKPTSGARTDTQYF.